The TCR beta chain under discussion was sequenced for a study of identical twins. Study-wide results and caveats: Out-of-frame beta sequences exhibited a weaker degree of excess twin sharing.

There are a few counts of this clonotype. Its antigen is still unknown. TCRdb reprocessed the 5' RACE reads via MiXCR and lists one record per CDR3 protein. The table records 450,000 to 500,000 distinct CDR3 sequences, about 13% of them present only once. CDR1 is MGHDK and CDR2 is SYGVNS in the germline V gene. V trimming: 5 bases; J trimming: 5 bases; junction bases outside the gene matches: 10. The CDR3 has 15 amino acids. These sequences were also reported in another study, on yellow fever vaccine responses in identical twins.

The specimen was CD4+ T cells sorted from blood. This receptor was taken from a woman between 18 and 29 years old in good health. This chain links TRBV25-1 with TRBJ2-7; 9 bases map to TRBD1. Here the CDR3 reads CASSFWGQGSHEQYF. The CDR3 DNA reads TGTGCCAGCAGTTTTTGGGGACAGGGTTCCCACGAGCAGTACTTC.